These 16 T cell receptor beta chains originate from one sample sequenced in a study of cytomegalovirus exposure and HLA in healthy donors. The data were produced by immunoSEQ multiplex PCR, yet TCRdb's version contains in-frame clones alone and is incomplete. The table records more than 75,000 clones, around 94% of them present only once. Sequencing was carried out using PBMCs. The receptors were sampled from a man younger than 35 in good health and CMV-seronegative.

The chain couples TRBV9 to TRBJ2-3; D is uncertain. This CDR3 has 15 amino acids. V was clipped by 4 bases and J by 1 base, with 13 bases between them. Germline V gene lookup returns CDR1 SGDLS and CDR2 YYNGEE. CDR3 DNA sequence: TGTGCCAGCAGCCCCATGGGCAGCCGCACAGATACGCAGTATTTT. Protein sequence: CASSPMGSRTDTQYF.

The chain has TRBV29-1 and TRBJ1-1, with TRBD1 identical over 7 bases. This CDR3 contains 13 residues. Germline-derived CDR1 and CDR2 are SQVTM and ANQGSEA. The trim removed 4 bases at V and 2 bases at J, leaving 4 bases unmatched. The CDR3 protein is CSVAQGLNTEAFF. In nucleotides, the CDR3 is TGCAGCGTTGCACAGGGGCTTAACACTGAAGCTTTCTTT. The variable domain in full, completed from reference TRBV29-1 and TRBJ1-1, reads SAVISQKPSRDICQRGTSLTIQCQVDSQVTMMFWYRQQPGQSLTLIATANQGSEATYESGFVIDKFPISRPNLTFSTLTVSNMSPEDSSIYLCSVAQGLNTEAFFGQGTRLTVV.

The chain carries TRBV5-5 and TRBJ2-7; 11 bases fit TRBD2. V dropped 4 bases and J dropped 4; count of bases not matched to a gene: 10. The CDR3 is 16 amino acids. Germline V gene data show CDR1 as SGHKS and CDR2 as YYEKEE (reference sequence). As DNA, the CDR3 is TGTGCCAGCAGCCTCCATAGCGGGGGGGCGTTATACGAGCAGTACTTC. It encodes CASSLHSGGALYEQYF.

This chain joins TRBV11-2 and TRBJ1-3, with a tentative D call TRBD1 (6 bases). The V end was cut by 3 bases, the J end by 0 bases, with 15 bases between. Germline CDR1 is SGHAT and CDR2 is FQNNGV. This CDR3 region has 17 residues. CDR3 in DNA: TGTGCCAGCAGCTTTGATTCGCAGGGGTTCTCTGGAAACACCATATATTTT. Amino acids: CASSFDSQGFSGNTIYF.

This chain uses TRBV7-8 with TRBJ2-3, with a possible D match to TRBD1 (5 bases). This CDR3 has 15 amino acids. V lost 7 bases and J 0 bases, leaving 14 bases between the germline ends. Germline V gives CDR1 SGHVS, CDR2 FQNEAQ. The CDR3 region is CASNQDSASTDTQYF. In DNA, the CDR3 is TGTGCCAGCAACCAAGACAGCGCTAGCACAGATACGCAGTATTTT.

CDR3 nucleotide sequence: TGTGCCAGCAGATTCACAGGGGGGACTGAAGCTTTCTTT. It specifies CASRFTGGTEAFF. The rearrangement links TRBV7-3 to TRBJ1-1, with TRBD1 matching 8 bases. With 6 bases clipped from V and 5 bases from J, the junction kept 5 bases outside the gene matches. This CDR3 comprises 13 residues. The V gene's germline CDR1 is SGHTA and CDR2 FQGTGA. The full variable domain, in which reference TRBV7-3 and TRBJ1-1 provide the parts outside the CDR3, is GAGVSQTPSNKVTEKGKYVELRCDPISGHTALYWYRQSLGQGPEFLIYFQGTGAADDSGLPNDRFFAVRPEGSVSTLKIQRTERGDSAVYLCASRFTGGTEAFFGQGTRLTVV.

The chain combines TRBV5-1 with TRBJ2-5; 8 positions match TRBD2. Germline lookup yields CDR1 SGHRS and CDR2 YFSETQ. Trimming at V came to 3 bases and at J to 5 bases, leaving 9 bases not matched to a gene. CDR3 length: 15 amino acids. The chain's CDR3 is CASSSAGGLAETQYF. The CDR3 DNA reads TGCGCCAGCAGCTCGGCGGGGGGCTTAGCGGAGACCCAGTACTTC. Full variable domain (outside the CDR3, taken from reference TRBV5-1 and TRBJ2-5): KAGVTQTPRYLIKTRGQQVTLSCSPISGHRSVSWYQQTPGQGLQFLFEYFSETQRNKGNFPGRFSGRQFSNSRSEMNVSTLELGDSALYLCASSSAGGLAETQYFGPGTRLLVL.

The chain recombines TRBV7-2 with TRBJ1-6; 8 nucleotides match TRBD1. Germline trimming cut 5 bases from V and 17 bases from J; bases unmatched to any gene: 11. The CDR3 has 13 residues. CDR1 is SGHTA and CDR2 is FQGNSA in the germline V gene. For the CDR3, the DNA is TGTGCCAGCAGCCCAGGACAGGGAGACTCGTTCCACTTT. As protein: CASSPGQGDSFHF.

The chain uses TRBV6-6 and TRBJ2-7; 9 bases match TRBD2. Germline V lookup: CDR1 MNHNY, CDR2 SVGAGI (reference sequence). V was pared by 0 bases and J by 4 bases, with 7 bases of the junction left unmatched. CDR3 length: 16 residues. CDR3 amino acids: CASSYSWREGRYEQYF. The CDR3 DNA reads as TGTGCCAGCAGTTACTCTTGGCGGGAGGGCCGGTACGAGCAGTACTTC.

V is TRBV5-1 and J is TRBJ2-1; weak D call: TRBD2 (6 bases). The germline gives CDR1 SGHRS, CDR2 YFSETQ. There are 15 residues in the CDR3. Trimming removed 4 bases from V and 7 bases from J, with 18 bases in between. The CDR3 protein is CASSVTSYSRNEQFF. In nucleotides, the CDR3 is TGCGCCAGCAGCGTAACTAGCTACTCCAGAAATGAGCAGTTCTTC. The full variable domain, in which reference TRBV5-1 and TRBJ2-1 provide the parts outside the CDR3, is KAGVTQTPRYLIKTRGQQVTLSCSPISGHRSVSWYQQTPGQGLQFLFEYFSETQRNKGNFPGRFSGRQFSNSRSEMNVSTLELGDSALYLCASSVTSYSRNEQFFGPGTRLTVL.

J is TRBJ2-1 and V is TRBV15; a weak D match, TRBD2 (6 bases). The V end lost 0 bases, the J end lost 10 bases, and 19 bases lay between the germline ends. The germline V gene encodes CDR1 LNHNV and CDR2 YYDKDF (reference sequence). The CDR3 runs to 16 residues. CDR3 region: CATSRDRGGAFEEQFF. The CDR3 nucleotides read TGTGCCACCAGCAGAGATCGAGGAGGGGCGTTTGAGGAGCAGTTCTTC.

The chain employs TRBV10-3 and TRBJ2-1; 8 positions agree with TRBD2. The CDR3 runs to 19 residues. Losses at the gene ends were 0 bases for V and 4 bases for J; bases not matched to a gene: 14. The germline V gene encodes CDR1 ENHRY and CDR2 SYGVKD. CDR3 amino acids: CAISESRYPLSGGYNEQFF. CDR3 nucleotide sequence: TGTGCCATCAGTGAGTCCCGCTACCCATTATCGGGGGGGTACAATGAGCAGTTCTTC.

In its sample, this clone was seen once. The chain couples TRBV4-2 to TRBJ1-1, with 9 bases that match TRBD1. Losses at the gene ends were 4 bases for V and 5 bases for J; bases not matched to a gene: 8. Looked up from germline, CDR1 is LGHNA and CDR2 is YNFKEQ. This CDR3 contains 15 residues. Written as DNA, the CDR3 is TGTGCCAGCAGCCGAGTTCACAGGGGGCCAACTGAAGCTTTCTTT. The encoded protein is CASSRVHRGPTEAFF.

The rearrangement joins TRBV5-1 to TRBJ2-1; D is ambiguous. This CDR3 region has 12 residues. Between the trimmed V and J ends, which lost 0 bases and 8 bases, there was a span of 6 bases. Germline-derived CDR1 and CDR2 are SGHRS and YFSETQ. This CDR3 reads CASSLALDEQFF. The CDR3 DNA sequence: TGCGCCAGCAGCTTGGCACTCGATGAGCAGTTCTTC.

The rearrangement joins TRBV5-1 to TRBJ2-1; D perhaps matches TRBD2 (5 bases). Germline CDR1 reads SGHRS; CDR2 reads YFSETQ. Trimming cost V 1 base and J 8 bases, with 7 bases left between them. This CDR3 has 12 amino acids. DNA for the CDR3: TGCGCCAGCAGCTTGTTTAGCGATGAGCAGTTCTTC. Amino acids: CASSLFSDEQFF.

The genes are TRBV5-6 and TRBJ2-7; TRBD1 agrees at 9 bases. This CDR3 spans 14 amino acids. With 2 bases clipped from V and 3 bases from J, the junction kept 3 bases outside the gene matches. CDR1 and CDR2 from the germline V gene are SGHDT and YYEEEE. The CDR3 here is CASSFGTGIYEQYF. In nucleotides, the CDR3 is TGTGCCAGCAGCTTCGGGACAGGGATCTACGAGCAGTACTTC.